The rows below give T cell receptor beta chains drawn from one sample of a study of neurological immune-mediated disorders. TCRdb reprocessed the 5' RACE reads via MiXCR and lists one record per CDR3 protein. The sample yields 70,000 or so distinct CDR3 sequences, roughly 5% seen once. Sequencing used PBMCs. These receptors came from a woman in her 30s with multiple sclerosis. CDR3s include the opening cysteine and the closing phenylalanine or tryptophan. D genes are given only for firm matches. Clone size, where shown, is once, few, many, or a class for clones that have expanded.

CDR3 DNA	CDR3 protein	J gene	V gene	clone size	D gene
TGTGCCAGCAGCTGCCCCGGGGACTACTACGAGCAGTACTTC	CASSCPGDYYEQYF	TRBJ2-7	TRBV5-6	many	TRBD2
TGTGCCAGCAGCTTAGGTGGGGGGAAGCGCGAGACCCAGTACTTC	CASSLGGGKRETQYF	TRBJ2-5	TRBV7-2	many	.
TGCGCCAGCAGCTCCCGGGGGACAGGAGGATACGAGCAGTACTTC	CASSSRGTGGYEQYF	TRBJ2-7	TRBV5-1	few	TRBD1
TGTGCCACCAGCACAGGGGGCGGGGGCCAAGAGACCCGGTACTTC	CATSTGGGGQETRYF	TRBJ2-5	TRBV15	.	.
TGTGCCAGCAGGATAGCCCTGGGGACTGAAGCTTTCTTT	CASRIALGTEAFF	TRBJ1-1	TRBV25-1	many	.
TGCGCCAGCAGCTTAGCGGGGGGTCCTAACTACAATGAGCAGTTCTTC	CASSLAGGPNYNEQFF	TRBJ2-1	TRBV5-1	many	TRBD2
TGTGCCAGCAGTTTATGCCAGGGGGGTTGTCAGCCCCAGCATTTT	CASSLCQGGCQPQHF	TRBJ1-5	TRBV12-3/TRBV12-4	many	TRBD1
TGCGCCAGCAATGACCATGACTACGAGCAGTACTTC	CASNDHDYEQYF	TRBJ2-7	TRBV5-1	many	.
TGTGCCAGCGTGCAGCGGGGGGGCTTTGAGCAGTTCTTC	CASVQRGGFEQFF	TRBJ2-1	TRBV7-9	few	TRBD2
TGTGCCAGCAGAAGGGACACCGGGGAGCTGTTTTTT	CASRRDTGELFF	TRBJ2-2	TRBV6-1	.	.
TGCAGCGTTGATCGCCATGATCAGTTCTTC	CSVDRHDQFF	TRBJ2-1	TRBV29-1	.	.
TGTGCCATCAGTGACGGGGGGGTCAATCAGCCCCAGAATTTT	CAISDGGVNQPQNF	TRBJ1-5	TRBV10-3	few	.
TGCGCCAGCAGACGAGCGGGGGTACGAGAGACCCAGTACTTC	CASRRAGVRETQYF	TRBJ2-5	TRBV5-1	many	TRBD2
TGCGCCAGCAGCTTTCAGGTCGTATCCACCGGGGAGCTGTTTTTT	CASSFQVVSTGELFF	TRBJ2-2	TRBV5-1	many	.
TGTGCCAGCAGCCTCTCGGACAGGGGCTCCTACGAGCAGTACTTC	CASSLSDRGSYEQYF	TRBJ2-7	TRBV11-2	many	TRBD1
TGCAGTGCTAGAGAGGGGACAGGGGGGCAGCCCCAGAATTTT	CSAREGTGGQPQNF	TRBJ1-5	TRBV20-1	few	TRBD1
TGCGCCAGCAGCTTTCTGGGTCATAGCAATCAGCCCCAGCATTTT	CASSFLGHSNQPQHF	TRBJ1-5	TRBV5-1	many	.
TGCAGTGCTGGAAGGACAGGGGGTACCCACAATGAGCAGTTCTTC	CSAGRTGGTHNEQFF	TRBJ2-1	TRBV20-1	many	TRBD1
TGTGCCAGCAGCCAAGACCCTAACTATGGCTACACCTTC	CASSQDPNYGYTF	TRBJ1-2	TRBV3-1	few	.
TGTGCCAGCAGCACAGGACAGGCAACGGACACTGAAGCTTTCTTT	CASSTGQATDTEAFF	TRBJ1-1	TRBV5-8	many	TRBD1
TGCAGTGCTAGAGAGAGGCCACAGGAGAGCAATCAGCCCCAGCATTTT	CSARERPQESNQPQHF	TRBJ1-5	TRBV20-1	many	.
TGTGCCAGCAGCCAAGGCGGCGGACGTACAACTTCACCCCTCAACTTT	CASSQGGGRTTSPLNF	TRBJ1-6	TRBV14	few	.
TGCAGTGCTACCGCGGGGTGGGGCACAGATACGCAGTATTTT	CSATAGWGTDTQYF	TRBJ2-3	TRBV20-1	many	.
TGCGCCAGCAGCCCTGGGCCTTCCTCCAAGGGCTACACCTTC	CASSPGPSSKGYTF	TRBJ1-2	TRBV5-1	many	.
TGCGCCAGCAGCTTGTCGGCCCGGGACAGGTCCCTCAACTTT	CASSLSARDRSLNF	TRBJ1-6	TRBV5-1	few	TRBD1
TGTGCCAGCAATGACAGGGTAAACTATGGCTACACCTTC	CASNDRVNYGYTF	TRBJ1-2	TRBV2	many	TRBD1
TGCAGTGCTGGAAGGGGGTACGAGCAGTACTTC	CSAGRGYEQYF	TRBJ2-7	TRBV20-1	many	.
TGTGCCAGCAGCCAAGGAGGTCGCGAGCAGTACTTC	CASSQGGREQYF	TRBJ2-7	TRBV3-1	.	.
TGTGCCAGCAGTACCAGCGGGGGCTGGGTCACAGATACGCAGTATTTT	CASSTSGGWVTDTQYF	TRBJ2-3	TRBV7-9	many	TRBD2
TGCGCCAGCAGCTTGGGGGCTATACAAGAGACCCAGTACTTC	CASSLGAIQETQYF	TRBJ2-5	TRBV5-1	many	.
TGTGCCACCAGCAGAGGCGGCAGCCGGAATCAGCCCCAGAATTTT	CATSRGGSRNQPQNF	TRBJ1-5	TRBV15	.	.
TGTGCCAGCCGAGACGACAGCTTAATGAACACTGAAGCTTTCTTT	CASRDDSLMNTEAFF	TRBJ1-1	TRBV25-1	.	.
TGCGCCAGCAGCGGACAGGGTGTGAACACTGAAGCTTTCTTT	CASSGQGVNTEAFF	TRBJ1-1	TRBV5-1	many	TRBD1
TGTGCCAGCAGCCTTCTTGAGGGGAGGGGCGGAGAGACCCAGTACTTC	CASSLLEGRGGETQYF	TRBJ2-5	TRBV5-6	few	TRBD2
TGTGCCAGCAGCGGCGGGGACAGGCTTGGGGGCTACACCTTC	CASSGGDRLGGYTF	TRBJ1-2	TRBV5-6	few	TRBD1
TGCGCCAGCAGCTTTGACAGGGTTACCGAGCAGTACTTC	CASSFDRVTEQYF	TRBJ2-7	TRBV5-1	many	TRBD1
TGTGCCAGCACCAGGTCGCAGAGGAATGAGCAGTTCTTC	CASTRSQRNEQFF	TRBJ2-1	TRBV27	many	.
TGCAGTGCTAGAGGCTGGGGACTAGCATCCTACGAGCAGTACTTC	CSARGWGLASYEQYF	TRBJ2-7	TRBV20-1	many	TRBD2
TGCGCCAGCAGCCAATCCAGTACTAGCGGGGTCACAGATACGCAGTATTTT	CASSQSSTSGVTDTQYF	TRBJ2-3	TRBV4-1	many	TRBD2
TGCGCCAGCAGCGGCGGACTGAGCACAGATACGCAGTATTTT	CASSGGLSTDTQYF	TRBJ2-3	TRBV5-1	few	.
TGCGCCAGCAGCTTGGTGTCCGGGGCAACTGAATATGGCTACACCTTC	CASSLVSGATEYGYTF	TRBJ1-2	TRBV5-1	few	.
TGTGCCAGCAGTTACGAGGGGGCCGGCTCTGGGGCCAACGTCCTGACTTTC	CASSYEGAGSGANVLTF	TRBJ2-6	TRBV6-5	many	TRBD1
TGCAGCGTTTCCGGGACAGCCGGAGATACGCAGTATTTT	CSVSGTAGDTQYF	TRBJ2-3	TRBV29-1	many	TRBD1
TGCAGTGCTGGGGGACAGGGACCGATCCTTGAAGCTTTCTTT	CSAGGQGPILEAFF	TRBJ1-1	TRBV20-1	many	TRBD1
TGTGCCAGCAGCCCGACAGGGGACGGAAACACCATATATTTT	CASSPTGDGNTIYF	TRBJ1-3	TRBV9	many	TRBD1
TGTGCCAGCAGCTTAATTTGGACATCCTACGAGCAGTACTTC	CASSLIWTSYEQYF	TRBJ2-7	TRBV7-2	many	.
TGTGCCAGCAGCTTAGGGGGGCTAGCGGATACGCAGTATTTT	CASSLGGLADTQYF	TRBJ2-3	TRBV7-9	many	.
TGTGCCACCAGCAGTTTCGGACAGTCCCCCTACGAGCAGTACTTC	CATSSFGQSPYEQYF	TRBJ2-7	TRBV15	many	.
TGTGCCAGCAGTCTCGACAGGGCCTACGAGCAGTACTTC	CASSLDRAYEQYF	TRBJ2-7	TRBV5-1	many	TRBD1
TGTGCCAGCAGTTCGGGGGTCCACGAGCAGTACTTC	CASSSGVHEQYF	TRBJ2-7	TRBV12-3/TRBV12-4	many	.
TGTGCCAGCAGCCCTGAAGGCGATGAGCAGTTCTTC	CASSPEGDEQFF	TRBJ2-1	TRBV7-8	many	.
TGTGCCAGCAGCCAAGCGCCAGCGGGGGCTTTTCTAGAGACCCAGTACTTC	CASSQAPAGAFLETQYF	TRBJ2-5	TRBV4-2	few	TRBD2
TGCGCCAGCAGCCAAGACGCCGTGGATACGCAGTATTTT	CASSQDAVDTQYF	TRBJ2-3	TRBV4-1	many	.
TGTGCCATCAGTGAGGGACAGATCACAGATACGCAGTATTTT	CAISEGQITDTQYF	TRBJ2-3	TRBV10-3	many	.
TGCGCCAGCAGCCAAGATAGGGGTCCCTACAATGAGCAGTTCTTC	CASSQDRGPYNEQFF	TRBJ2-1	TRBV4-1	many	.